This T cell receptor (beta chain) was identified in a study of CD8+ T cells in alopecia areata. Overall study: Treated patients received oral tofacitinib, 5 to 10 mg twice daily. Study results and limitations: Patients shared TCRs less clearly than mice did, possibly for HLA-related reasons.

The CDR3 has 16 amino acids. From germline, CDR1 is SNHLY and CDR2 FYNNEI. V gave up 1 base and J gave up 5 bases; unmatched junction bases: 6. cDNA reverse transcribed from extracted RNA served as the sequencing template. The method was immunoSEQ multiplex PCR; TCRdb's version includes in-frame clones alone and lacks a portion of them. The profile shows 150,000 to 200,000 clones, over 50% of them singletons. The researchers isolated CD4+ and CD8+ T cells from PBMCs by sorting. Regarding this clone: What it binds is unknown.

The receptor's source is a human donor with alopecia areata. The gene calls are TRBV2 and TRBJ2-3; 10 bases align to TRBD2. The sample consisted of CD4+ T cells sorted from blood, taken at week 0. CDR3 nucleotide sequence: TGTGCCAGCAGTGAAGATCCAGCGGGGGGGGTAGATACGCAGTATTTT. Its protein is CASSEDPAGGVDTQYF.